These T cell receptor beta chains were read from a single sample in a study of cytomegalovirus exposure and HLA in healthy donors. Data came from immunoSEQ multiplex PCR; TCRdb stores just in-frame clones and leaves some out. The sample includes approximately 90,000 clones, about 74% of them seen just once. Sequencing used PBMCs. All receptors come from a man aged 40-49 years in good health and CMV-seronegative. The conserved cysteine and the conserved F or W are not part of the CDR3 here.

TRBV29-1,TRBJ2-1,SVDRGNEQF
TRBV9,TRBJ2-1,ASSGLPTYEQF
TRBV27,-,ASSLLGGNNEQY
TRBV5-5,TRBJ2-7,ASSSSPQGLYEQY
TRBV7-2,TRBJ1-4,ASTQGSANEKLF
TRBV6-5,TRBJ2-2,ASSSNSGVSGELF
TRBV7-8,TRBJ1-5,ASSPVRGTGSNQPQH
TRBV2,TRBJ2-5,ASSRTELGETQY
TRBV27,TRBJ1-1,ASRTGTGTFNTEAF
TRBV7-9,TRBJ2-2,ASSQAQGRLAGELF
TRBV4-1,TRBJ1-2,ASSQESQGYSYGYT
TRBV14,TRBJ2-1,ASSRSPLARSYNEQF
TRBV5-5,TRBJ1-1,ASSLLYTGGGTEAF
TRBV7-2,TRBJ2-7,ASSVTRGLEEG
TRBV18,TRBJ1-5,ASSPDGGLSQH
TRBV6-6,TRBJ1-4,ASSYNKVGGGEKLF
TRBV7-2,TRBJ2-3,ASSLGSYSTDTQY
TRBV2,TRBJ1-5,ASSRRNQPQH
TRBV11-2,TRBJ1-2,ASSHLWTGDGYT
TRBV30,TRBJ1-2,AWTRTGRGYT
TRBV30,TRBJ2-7,AWRSPGGYEQY
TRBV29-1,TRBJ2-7,SVWSRESELYEQY
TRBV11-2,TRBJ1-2,ASSLVLGGISEDGYT
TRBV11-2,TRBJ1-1,ASTQVLNTEAF
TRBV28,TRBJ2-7,ASSFLEAQYEQY
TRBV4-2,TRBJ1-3,ASSGDRGSGNTIY